This is a list of T cell receptor beta chains from one sample in a study of blood T cell dynamics during melanoma immunotherapy. This table comes from immunoSEQ multiplex PCR, and its TCRdb copy is limited to in-frame clones, with some not included. The data contain about 220 clones, around 80% of them singletons. Sample: cell-free DNA from blood, taken from a patient treated with checkpoint blockade. The receptors originated from a human donor with melanoma. CDR3s include the opening cysteine and the closing phenylalanine or tryptophan. D genes are given only for firm matches. Only part of the rows carry a size: once, few, many, or a class if the clone is expanded.

D	J	size	V	CDR3	DNA
TRBD2	TRBJ2-3	once	TRBV7-2	CASSLELRAGYTDTQYF	TGTGCCAGCAGCTTAGAATTGCGAGCGGGGTACACAGATACGCAGTATTTT
TRBD2	TRBJ2-1	-	TRBV10-2	CASSRLAGSGNEQFF	TGCGCCAGCAGCCGACTAGCGGGATCGGGCAATGAGCAGTTCTTC
TRBD1	TRBJ2-7	-	TRBV5-1	CASSLEELRQGEQYF	TGCGCCAGCAGCTTGGAGGAACTAAGACAGGGCGAGCAGTACTTC
-	TRBJ2-5	-	TRBV11-2	CASSLAGYYETQYF	TGTGCCAGCAGCTTAGCCGGCTACTATGAGACCCAGTACTTC
TRBD1	TRBJ1-2	-	TRBV5-4	CASSSLDRGSHYGYTF	TGTGCCAGCAGCTCACTAGACAGGGGGAGTCACTATGGCTACACCTTC
-	TRBJ1-5	few	TRBV18	CASSPSGREGQPQHF	TGTGCCAGCTCACCATCGGGCAGGGAAGGTCAGCCCCAGCATTTT
TRBD1	TRBJ1-2	-	TRBV5-5	CASSLEGTGGYGYTF	TGTGCCAGCAGCTTGGAAGGGACAGGGGGTTATGGCTACACCTTC
-	TRBJ1-4	-	TRBV7-9	CASSLGVNPNEKLFF	TGTGCCAGCAGCTTAGGGGTCAACCCAAATGAAAAACTGTTTTTT
TRBD1	TRBJ1-2	-	TRBV5-6	CASSLVGQGRGYTF	TGTGCCAGCAGCTTGGTGGGACAGGGGCGAGGCTACACCTTC
-	TRBJ2-7	-	TRBV11-2	CASSSRTYEQYF	TGTGCCAGCAGTTCCCGGACCTACGAGCAGTACTTC
-	TRBJ2-1	-	TRBV7-9	CASSLASAGRFHEQFF	TGTGCCAGCAGCTTAGCGTCGGCAGGGAGGTTCCATGAGCAGTTCTTC
-	TRBJ1-1	-	TRBV19	CASKKYGRDTEAFF	TGTGCCAGTAAAAAGTATGGGCGTGACACTGAAGCTTTCTTT
-	TRBJ1-3	-	TRBV5-6	CASSFLQGNTIYF	TGTGCCAGCAGCTTCTTACAGGGAAACACCATATATTTT
-	TRBJ2-1	-	TRBV2	CASTWSGGRYNEQFF	TGTGCCAGCACCTGGTCGGGTGGTCGGTATAATGAGCAGTTCTTC
-	TRBJ1-5	-	TRBV6-5	CASRRAVSQPQHF	TGTGCCAGCCGTCGGGCGGTGAGTCAGCCCCAGCATTTT
-	TRBJ1-5	-	TRBV19	CASKHFNQPQHF	TGTGCCAGTAAACATTTCAATCAGCCCCAGCATTTT
-	TRBJ1-4	-	TRBV4-1	CASSQEGTGDEKLFF	TGCGCCAGCAGCCAAGAGGGGACTGGGGATGAAAAACTGTTTTTT
-	TRBJ1-2	-	TRBV25-1	CASSVKGRFDYGYTF	TGTGCCAGCAGTGTAAAGGGGCGGTTTGACTATGGCTACACCTTC
TRBD1	TRBJ1-5	few	TRBV30	CAWSHQGAGQPQHF	TGTGCCTGGAGTCATCAGGGGGCAGGTCAGCCCCAGCATTTT
TRBD1	TRBJ2-7	-	TRBV11-2	CASSTLRDRGSYEQYF	TGTGCCAGCAGCACCCTCCGGGACAGGGGCTCCTACGAGCAGTACTTC
TRBD2	TRBJ2-3	-	TRBV7-9	CASSYYSGENTQYF	TGTGCCAGCAGCTACTATAGCGGGGAAAATACGCAGTATTTT
TRBD1	TRBJ1-2	-	TRBV6-6	CASTQTGGYGYTF	TGTGCCAGCACCCAGACAGGGGGCTATGGCTACACCTTC
-	TRBJ2-5	-	TRBV2	CASSFVEETQYF	TGTGCCAGCAGTTTTGTCGAAGAGACCCAGTACTTC
-	TRBJ2-5	-	TRBV11-2	CASSPREQETQYF	TGTGCCAGCAGCCCCAGAGAGCAAGAGACCCAGTACTTC
-	TRBJ2-1	-	TRBV6-1	CASSVPPSSYNEQFF	TGTGCCAGCAGTGTCCCCCCGAGCTCCTACAATGAGCAGTTCTTC
-	TRBJ2-3	-	TRBV27	CASSLTPSDTQYF	TGTGCCAGCAGTCTTACCCCCTCAGATACGCAGTATTTT
TRBD1	TRBJ1-2	-	TRBV6-1	CASNRDRARGYTF	TGTGCCAGCAACCGGGACAGGGCTCGTGGCTACACCTTC
-	TRBJ2-5	-	TRBV18	CASSPGGTQYF	TGTGCCAGCTCACCCGGCGGGACCCAGTACTTC
TRBD1	TRBJ2-7	-	TRBV10-3	CAISVGTGGYEQYF	TGTGCCATCAGTGTAGGGACAGGGGGGTACGAGCAGTACTTC
-	TRBJ1-3	-	TRBV2	CASSRDRHSGNTIYF	TGTGCCAGCAGTCGGGACCGCCACTCTGGAAACACCATATATTTT
-	TRBJ2-7	-	TRBV2	CASSYTEGGEQYF	TGTGCCAGCAGTTATACTGAGGGAGGCGAGCAGTACTTC
-	TRBJ1-1	-	TRBV18	CASSTVNTEAFF	TGTGCCAGCTCAACGGTGAACACTGAAGCTTTCTTT
-	TRBJ1-4	-	TRBV5-4	CASSLGNGNEKLFF	TGTGCCAGCAGCTTGGGCAATGGGAATGAAAAACTGTTTTTT
TRBD1	TRBJ1-6	few	TRBV6-1	CASSDLGTAYSPLHF	TGTGCCAGCAGTGACTTAGGGACAGCGTATTCACCCCTCCACTTT
-	TRBJ2-2	-	TRBV11-2	CASSLQGWPTGELFF	TGTGCCAGCAGCTTACAGGGCTGGCCCACCGGGGAGCTGTTTTTT
-	TRBJ2-7	-	TRBV30	CAWSVGGASYEQYF	TGTGCCTGGAGTGTAGGAGGGGCCTCCTACGAGCAGTACTTC
TRBD1	TRBJ1-2	-	TRBV2	CASSPGTGNYGYTF	TGTGCCAGCAGTCCTGGGACAGGGAACTATGGCTACACCTTC
-	TRBJ2-2	-	TRBV5-1	CASCPERTGSGELFF	TGCGCCAGCTGCCCTGAAAGGACCGGGTCCGGGGAGCTGTTTTTT